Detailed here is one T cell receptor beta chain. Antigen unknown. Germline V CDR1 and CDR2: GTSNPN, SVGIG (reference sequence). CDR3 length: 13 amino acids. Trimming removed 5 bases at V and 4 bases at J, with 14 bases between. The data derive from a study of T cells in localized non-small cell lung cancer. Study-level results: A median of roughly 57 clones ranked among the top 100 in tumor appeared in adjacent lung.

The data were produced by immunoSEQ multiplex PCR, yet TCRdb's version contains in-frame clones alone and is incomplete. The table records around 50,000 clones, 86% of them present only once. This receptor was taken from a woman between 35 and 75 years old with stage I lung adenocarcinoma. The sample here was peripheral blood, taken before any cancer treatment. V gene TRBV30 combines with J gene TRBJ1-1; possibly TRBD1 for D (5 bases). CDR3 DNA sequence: TGTGCCTGGCAAATGGGGGATGGCACTGAAGCTTTCTTT. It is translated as CAWQMGDGTEAFF.